Each of the 25 T cell receptor beta chains below was sequenced from the same sample in a study of CD8 T cells in Susac syndrome. With random hexamers, reverse transcription was performed on about 0.5 to 1 ug of RNA. TCRdb fed the immunoSEQ multiplex PCR reads into MiXCR, producing one record per CDR3 protein. The sample has some 150,000 distinct CDR3 sequences, roughly 95% seen once; the top ten hold 0.084%. Sequenced material: CD4+ T cells from PBMCs. The receptors were gathered from a human donor in good health.

This chain connects TRBV20-1 to TRBJ2-5; 9 bases agree with TRBD2. The V gene end was trimmed by 4 bases and the J gene end by 7 bases; junction bases not matched to a gene: 19. The germline V gene encodes CDR1 DFQATT and CDR2 SNEGSKA (reference sequence). The CDR3 spans 17 residues. The CDR3 coding sequence is TGCAGTGCTAAGGTCCCCACTAGCGGGTTGAATAGGGGGACCCAGTACTTC. Encoded protein: CSAKVPTSGLNRGTQYF.

The chain is built from TRBV27 and TRBJ2-7; D might be TRBD2 (6 bases). Germline V lookup: CDR1 MNHEY, CDR2 SMNVEV (reference sequence). The V and J ends lost 3 bases and 3 bases respectively, with 15 bases between them. The CDR3 spans 15 residues. The CDR3 sequence is CASSFQAGSGYEQYF. The CDR3 bases are TGTGCCAGCAGTTTTCAGGCGGGTAGCGGCTACGAGCAGTACTTC.

This sequence joins TRBV18 and TRBJ2-5, with D perhaps matching TRBD2 (5 bases). The CDR3 is 15 amino acids. Germline assignment: CDR1 KGHSH and CDR2 LQKENI. The V end was cut by 3 bases, the J end by 2 bases, with 13 bases between. The CDR3 is CASSPPRSGQETQYF. In nucleotides, the CDR3 is TGTGCCAGCTCACCCCCCCGAAGCGGACAAGAGACCCAGTACTTC.

The chain combines TRBV7-9 with TRBJ1-1; tentatively, D is TRBD1 (6 bases). V lost 3 bases and J lost 8, with 13 bases in between. The CDR3 spans 13 residues. Germline V gene data show CDR1 as SEHNR and CDR2 as FQNEAQ (reference sequence). The CDR3 coding sequence is TGTGCCAGCAGCTTCGGAGGGGGGATAGAAGCTTTCTTT. As protein: CASSFGGGIEAFF. The entire variable domain, with the rest obtained from reference TRBV7-9 and TRBJ1-1, is as follows: DTGVSQNPRHKITKRGQNVTFRCDPISEHNRLYWYRQTLGQGPEFLTYFQNEAQLEKSRLLSDRFSAERPKGSFSTLEIQRTEQGDSAMYLCASSFGGGIEAFFGQGTRLTVV.

The chain is built from TRBV3-1 and TRBJ1-2; 7 positions agree with TRBD1. The CDR3 consists of 12 residues. J was trimmed by 11 bases and V by 5 bases; bases with no gene match: 8. Looked up from germline, CDR1 is LGHDT and CDR2 is YNNKEL (reference sequence). Here the CDR3 reads CASSITGTEYTF. Written as DNA, the CDR3 is TGTGCCAGCAGCATTACCGGGACAGAGTACACCTTC.

This chain connects TRBV10-3 to TRBJ2-7; D perhaps matches TRBD1 (5 bases). V was clipped by 2 bases and J by 3 bases, with 5 bases between them. This CDR3 comprises 12 residues. Germline V gene sequence: CDR1 ENHRY, CDR2 SYGVKD. The CDR3 DNA is TGTGCCATCAGTGAGGACAGCTACGAGCAGTACTTC. Its protein product is CAISEDSYEQYF.

The rearrangement joins TRBV6-5 to TRBJ1-1; D remains unclear. The CDR3 spans 13 residues. Trimming took 4 bases from V and 5 from J, leaving 11 bases between them. Germline V CDR1 and CDR2: MNHEY, SVGAGI. This chain's CDR3 is CASSSPQRTEAFF. In DNA, the CDR3 is TGTGCCAGCAGTTCCCCGCAGAGGACTGAAGCTTTCTTT.

V and J are TRBV2 and TRBJ1-2; tentatively, D is TRBD1 (5 bases). The germline V and J ends were trimmed by 6 bases and 2 bases, with 7 bases remaining between them. Per germline, CDR1 SNHLY and CDR2 FYNNEI. This CDR3 region has 12 residues. DNA of the CDR3: TGTGCCAGCAGGGGGCCGAACTATGGCTACACCTTC. Protein sequence: CASRGPNYGYTF.

The chain joins TRBV15 to TRBJ1-2; possibly TRBD1 for D (5 bases). From germline, CDR1 is LNHNV and CDR2 YYDKDF (reference sequence). This CDR3 contains 15 residues. V lost 2 bases and J lost 4, with 14 bases in between. The CDR3 nucleotides are TGTGCCACCAGCAGATGGCAGGGTGTCGGCTATGGCTACACCTTC. This encodes CATSRWQGVGYGYTF.

CDR3 DNA: TGTGCCAGCAGCCTATTCCGCAATCAGCCCCAGCATTTT. It codes for CASSLFRNQPQHF. The chain uses TRBV21-1 and TRBJ1-5. TRBV21-1 is a recognized pseudogene. There are 13 residues in the CDR3.

This clonotype occurred once. The chain is built from TRBV14 and TRBJ1-2; D not certain. V was clipped by 5 bases and J by 7 bases, with 8 bases between them. Germline V gene data show CDR1 as SGHDN and CDR2 as FVKESK. There are 11 residues in the CDR3. CDR3 residues: CASSIGRGYTF. The CDR3 DNA is TGTGCCAGCAGCATCGGACGTGGCTACACCTTC.

The J gene is TRBJ2-4, the V gene TRBV3-1; no clear D. CDR3 length: 12 amino acids. Deletions cut 1 base from V and 7 bases from J, with 5 bases between. Germline V CDR1 and CDR2: LGHDT, YNNKEL (reference sequence). CDR3 nucleotide sequence: TGTGCCAGCAGCCAAGGGCTTAACATTCAGTACTTC. It is translated as CASSQGLNIQYF.

This chain connects TRBV7-8 to TRBJ2-1; the D is unclear. With 2 bases removed from V and 8 bases from J, the gap between germline ends came to 7 bases. In germline, CDR1 is SGHVS, CDR2 FQNEAQ. CDR3 size: 12 residues. The CDR3 reads CASSLPWYEQFF. The CDR3 DNA is TGTGCCAGCAGCTTACCCTGGTATGAGCAGTTCTTC.

The chain employs TRBV12-3 or TRBV12-4 and TRBJ1-5; 9 nucleotides match TRBD1. The J segment lost 4 bases and the V segment lost 7 bases, leaving 11 bases of the junction unmatched. The length of the CDR3 is 16 residues. The DNA of the CDR3 is TGTGCCAGCATCCCCGGTACAGGGGGCGCAAATCAGCCCCAGCATTTT. As protein: CASIPGTGGANQPQHF.

The rearrangement uses TRBV27 and TRBJ2-2; no clear D gene. CDR3 length: 15 amino acids. V lost 6 bases to trimming and J lost 7 bases, with 18 bases between them. Germline-derived CDR1 and CDR2 are MNHEY and SMNVEV (reference sequence). The CDR3: CASRLLNTHGGELFF. For the CDR3, the DNA is TGTGCCAGCAGGCTCCTCAATACGCATGGCGGGGAGCTGTTTTTT.

This chain uses TRBV18 with TRBJ2-7, with TRBD2 identical over 8 bases. The length of the CDR3 is 13 residues. After removal of 2 bases from V and 6 bases from J, the junction contained 3 bases not matched to a gene. Per the germline V gene, CDR1 is KGHSH and CDR2 is LQKENI. CDR3 loop: CASSPATSGEQYF. CDR3 nucleotide sequence: TGTGCCAGCTCACCAGCCACTAGCGGCGAGCAGTACTTC. The variable domain in full, completed from reference TRBV18 and TRBJ2-7, reads NAGVMQNPRHLVRRRGQEARLRCSPMKGHSHVYWYRQLPEEGLKFMVYLQKENIIDESGMPKERFSAEFPKEGPSILRIQQVVRGDSAAYFCASSPATSGEQYFGPGTRLTVT.

This clonotype was seen once. This chain links TRBV15 with TRBJ1-1; no clear D gene. From germline, CDR1 is LNHNV and CDR2 YYDKDF (reference sequence). CDR3 length equals 14 residues. V was clipped by 5 bases and J by 4 bases, with 14 bases between them. The CDR3 loop is CATSSETRTTEAFF. As DNA, the CDR3 is TGTGCCACCAGCTCGGAGACGAGGACCACTGAAGCTTTCTTT.

CDR3 residues: CASSQMREGAQYF. In DNA form, the CDR3 reads TGTGCCAGCAGCCAAATGAGGGAGGGTGCCCAGTACTTC. This chain joins TRBV3-1 and TRBJ2-5, with 7 bases fitting TRBD2. V lost 2 bases and J lost 9; bases outside the gene matches: 6. There are 13 residues in the CDR3. Germline CDR1 LGHDT, CDR2 YNNKEL (reference sequence).

This clonotype turned up a few times. The rearrangement uses TRBV12-3 or TRBV12-4 and TRBJ2-7, with a tentative D call TRBD2 (6 bases). The CDR3 has 16 residues. V was clipped by 5 bases and J by 0 bases, with 17 bases between them. CDR3 nucleotide sequence: TGTGCCAGCAGTCGCCCCCGTGGGAGGACCTCCTACGAGCAGTACTTC. Translating it yields CASSRPRGRTSYEQYF.

This chain uses TRBV20-1 with TRBJ1-1; D unresolved. The germline V and J ends were trimmed by 0 bases and 3 bases, with 8 bases remaining between them. The CDR3 has 13 amino acids. CDR1 and CDR2 from the germline V gene are DFQATT and SNEGSKA (reference sequence). The CDR3 nucleotides are TGCAGTGCTAGAGATTCTGGTCACACTGAAGCTTTCTTT. Its protein product is CSARDSGHTEAFF.

This chain joins TRBV10-3 and TRBJ1-2; D ambiguous. Germline V gene lookup returns CDR1 ENHRY and CDR2 SYGVKD. The CDR3 runs 13 residues. The ends were cut back, 0 bases at V and 6 bases at J, with 8 bases in the middle. The CDR3 nucleotides are TGTGCCATCAGTGAGTCAACAGTTAATGGCTACACCTTC. Translated, it gives CAISESTVNGYTF.

V usage is TRBV27 and J usage is TRBJ2-5; TRBD1 matches 8 bases. The length of the CDR3 is 14 residues. The V segment lost 3 bases and the J segment 1 base; nucleotides outside the gene matches: 1. Germline loops: CDR1 MNHEY, CDR2 SMNVEV (reference sequence). This chain's CDR3 is CASSFRGLQETQYF. CDR3 DNA sequence: TGTGCCAGCAGTTTCAGGGGGCTCCAAGAGACCCAGTACTTC.

The chain links TRBV30 to TRBJ1-4; D is unclear. V lost 2 bases and J lost 4, with 8 bases in between. Germline V gene sequence: CDR1 GTSNPN, CDR2 SVGIG (reference sequence). The CDR3 has 13 residues. CDR3 loop: CAWSTQLNEKLFF. CDR3 DNA: TGTGCCTGGAGTACACAGCTTAATGAAAAACTGTTTTTT.

This clonotype occurred once. CDR3 residues: CASSVEEASGQETQYF. The CDR3 coding sequence is TGTGCCAGCAGCGTAGAAGAAGCTAGCGGACAAGAGACCCAGTACTTC. This chain connects TRBV9 to TRBJ2-5, with 7 bases that match TRBD2. V lost 0 bases and J lost 2; bases outside the gene matches: 7. The length of the CDR3 is 16 residues. Germline loops: CDR1 SGDLS, CDR2 YYNGEE.

This clonotype was counted once. This chain connects TRBV7-2 to TRBJ2-7; 13 bases line up with TRBD2. Germline CDR1 SGHTA, CDR2 FQGNSA. The CDR3 length is 15 residues. J lost 3 bases, V lost 5 bases, and 4 bases had no gene match. CDR3 residues: CASSQGLAGIYEQYF. Written as DNA, the CDR3 is TGTGCCAGCAGCCAGGGACTAGCGGGAATCTACGAGCAGTACTTC. The whole variable domain, filled in from reference TRBV7-2 and TRBJ2-7, reads GAGVSQSPSNKVTEKGKDVELRCDPISGHTALYWYRQSLGQGLEFLIYFQGNSAPDKSGLPSDRFSAERTGGSVSTLTIQRTQQEDSAVYLCASSQGLAGIYEQYFGPGTRLTVT.